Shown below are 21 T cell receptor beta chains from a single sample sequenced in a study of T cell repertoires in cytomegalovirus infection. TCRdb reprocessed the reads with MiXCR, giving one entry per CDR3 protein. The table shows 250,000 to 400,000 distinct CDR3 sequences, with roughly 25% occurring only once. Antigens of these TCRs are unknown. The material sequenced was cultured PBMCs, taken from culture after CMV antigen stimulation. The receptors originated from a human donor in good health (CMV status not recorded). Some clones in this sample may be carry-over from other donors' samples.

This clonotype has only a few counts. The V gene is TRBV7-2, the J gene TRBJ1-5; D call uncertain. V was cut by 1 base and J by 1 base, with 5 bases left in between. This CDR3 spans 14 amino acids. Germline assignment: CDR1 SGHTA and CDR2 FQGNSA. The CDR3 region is CASSLVPSNQPQHF. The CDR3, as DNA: TGTGCCAGCAGCTTAGTCCCAAGCAATCAGCCCCAGCATTTT.

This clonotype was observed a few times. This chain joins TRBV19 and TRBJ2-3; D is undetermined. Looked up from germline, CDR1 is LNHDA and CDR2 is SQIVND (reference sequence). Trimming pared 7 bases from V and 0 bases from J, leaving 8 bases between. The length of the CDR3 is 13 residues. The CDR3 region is CASTGSSTDTQYF. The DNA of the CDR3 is TGTGCCAGTACAGGCTCTAGCACAGATACGCAGTATTTT. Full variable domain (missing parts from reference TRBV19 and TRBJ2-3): DGGITQSPKYLFRKEGQNVTLSCEQNLNHDAMYWYRQDPGQGLRLIYYSQIVNDFQKGDIAEGYSVSREKKESFPLTVTSAQKNPTAFYLCASTGSSTDTQYFGPGTRLTVL.

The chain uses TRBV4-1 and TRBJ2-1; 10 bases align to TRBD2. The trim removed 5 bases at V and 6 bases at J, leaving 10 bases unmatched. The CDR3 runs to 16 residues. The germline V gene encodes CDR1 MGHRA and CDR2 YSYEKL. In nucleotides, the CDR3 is TGCGCCAGCAGCTCTGTTGGGACTAGCGTTGGCAATGAGCAGTTCTTC. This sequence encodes CASSSVGTSVGNEQFF.

CDR3 nucleotides: TGTGCCAGCAGCAGACAGAGTTATAACTATGGCTACACCTTC. Its translation: CASSRQSYNYGYTF. This chain joins TRBV12-3 or TRBV12-4 and TRBJ1-2; possible D gene TRBD1, 5 bases. Trimming shortened V by 6 bases and J by 1 base, and 12 bases separated the two germline ends. The CDR3 is 14 amino acids.

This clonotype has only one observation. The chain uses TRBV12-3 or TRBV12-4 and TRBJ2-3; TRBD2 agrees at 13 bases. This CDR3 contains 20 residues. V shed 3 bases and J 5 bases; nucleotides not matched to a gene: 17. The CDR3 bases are TGTGCCAGCAGTTTCGAAGGGGCCCTCGGACTAGCGGGAGCATTAGATACGCAGTATTTT. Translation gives CASSFEGALGLAGALDTQYF.

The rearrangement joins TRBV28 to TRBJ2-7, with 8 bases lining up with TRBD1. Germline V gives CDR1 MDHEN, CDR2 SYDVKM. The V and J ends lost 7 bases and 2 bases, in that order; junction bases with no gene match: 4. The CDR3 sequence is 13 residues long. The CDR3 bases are TGTGCCAGCACCCAGACAGGGGCCTACGAGCAGTACTTC. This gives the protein CASTQTGAYEQYF.

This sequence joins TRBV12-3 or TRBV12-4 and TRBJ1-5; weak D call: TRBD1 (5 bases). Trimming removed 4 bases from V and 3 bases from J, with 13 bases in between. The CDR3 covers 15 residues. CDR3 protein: CASSSSGSDNQPQHF. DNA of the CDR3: TGTGCCAGCAGTTCGTCAGGGTCGGACAATCAGCCCCAGCATTTT.

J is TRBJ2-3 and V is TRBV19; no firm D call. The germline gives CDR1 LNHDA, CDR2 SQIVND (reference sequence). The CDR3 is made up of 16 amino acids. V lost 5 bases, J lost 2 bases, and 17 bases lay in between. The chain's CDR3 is CASSPEGAPNTDTQYF. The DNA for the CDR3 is TGTGCCAGTAGTCCCGAAGGCGCGCCTAACACAGATACGCAGTATTTT.

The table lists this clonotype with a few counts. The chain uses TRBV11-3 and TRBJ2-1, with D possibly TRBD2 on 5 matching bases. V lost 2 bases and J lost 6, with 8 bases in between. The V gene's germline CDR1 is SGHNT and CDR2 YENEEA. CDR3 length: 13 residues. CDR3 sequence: CASSLYSANEQFF. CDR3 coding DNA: TGTGCCAGCAGCTTATATAGCGCCAATGAGCAGTTCTTC.

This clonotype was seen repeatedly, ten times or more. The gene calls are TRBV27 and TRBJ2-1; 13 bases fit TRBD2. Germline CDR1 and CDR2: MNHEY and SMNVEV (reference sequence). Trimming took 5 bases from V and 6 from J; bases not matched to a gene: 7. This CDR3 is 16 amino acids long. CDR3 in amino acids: CASSPRLAGGFNEQFF. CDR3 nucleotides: TGTGCCAGCAGTCCCAGACTAGCGGGAGGATTCAATGAGCAGTTCTTC.

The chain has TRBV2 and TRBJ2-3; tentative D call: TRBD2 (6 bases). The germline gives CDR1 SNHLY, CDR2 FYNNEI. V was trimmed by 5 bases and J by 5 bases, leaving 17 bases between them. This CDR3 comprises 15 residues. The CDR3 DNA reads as TGTGCCAGCAGTTTCCTTGGTGGAGGGCAAGATACGCAGTATTTT. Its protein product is CASSFLGGGQDTQYF.

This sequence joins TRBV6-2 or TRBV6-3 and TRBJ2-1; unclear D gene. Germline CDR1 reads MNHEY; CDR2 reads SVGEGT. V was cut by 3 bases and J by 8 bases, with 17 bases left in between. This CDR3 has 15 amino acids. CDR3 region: CASSYDSPKRDEQFF. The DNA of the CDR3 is TGTGCCAGCAGTTATGACTCCCCTAAAAGGGATGAGCAGTTCTTC.

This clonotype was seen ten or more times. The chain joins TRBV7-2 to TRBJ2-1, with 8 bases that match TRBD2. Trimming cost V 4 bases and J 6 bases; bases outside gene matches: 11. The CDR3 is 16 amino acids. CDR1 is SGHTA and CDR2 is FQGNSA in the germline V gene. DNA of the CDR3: TGTGCCAGCAGCTCCAGAGCGGGAGTCGGAGTCAATGAGCAGTTCTTC. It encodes CASSSRAGVGVNEQFF.

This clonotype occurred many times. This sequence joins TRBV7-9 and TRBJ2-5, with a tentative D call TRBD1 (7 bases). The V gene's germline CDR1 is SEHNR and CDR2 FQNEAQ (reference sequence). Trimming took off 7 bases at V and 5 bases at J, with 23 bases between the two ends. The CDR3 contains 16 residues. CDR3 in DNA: TGTGCCAGCACCTTTAAGGGGGCTCGGCTAGCGGAGACCCAGTACTTC. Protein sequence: CASTFKGARLAETQYF.

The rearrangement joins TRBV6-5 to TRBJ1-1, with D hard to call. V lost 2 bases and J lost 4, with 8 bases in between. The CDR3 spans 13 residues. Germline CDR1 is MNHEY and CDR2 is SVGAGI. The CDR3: CASSYKGITEAFF. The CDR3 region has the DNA TGTGCCAGCAGTTACAAGGGCATCACTGAAGCTTTCTTT.

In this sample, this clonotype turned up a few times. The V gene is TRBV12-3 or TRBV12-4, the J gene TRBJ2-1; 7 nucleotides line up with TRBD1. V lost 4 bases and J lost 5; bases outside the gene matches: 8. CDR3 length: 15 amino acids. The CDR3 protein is CASSSLGTVNNEQFF. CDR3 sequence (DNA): TGTGCCAGCAGTTCCCTCGGGACAGTTAACAATGAGCAGTTCTTC.

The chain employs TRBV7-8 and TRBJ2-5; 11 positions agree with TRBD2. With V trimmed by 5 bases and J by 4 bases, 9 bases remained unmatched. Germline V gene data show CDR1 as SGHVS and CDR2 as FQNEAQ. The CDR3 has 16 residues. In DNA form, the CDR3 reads TGTGCCAGCAGCGAAACTAGCGGGAGCGTCACAGAGACCCAGTACTTC. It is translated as CASSETSGSVTETQYF.

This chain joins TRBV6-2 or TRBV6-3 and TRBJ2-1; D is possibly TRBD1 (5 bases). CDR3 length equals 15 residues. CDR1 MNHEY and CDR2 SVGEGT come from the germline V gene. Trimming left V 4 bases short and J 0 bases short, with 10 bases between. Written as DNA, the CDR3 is TGTGCCAGCAGTTCGGACACTGCCTCCTACAATGAGCAGTTCTTC. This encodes CASSSDTASYNEQFF.

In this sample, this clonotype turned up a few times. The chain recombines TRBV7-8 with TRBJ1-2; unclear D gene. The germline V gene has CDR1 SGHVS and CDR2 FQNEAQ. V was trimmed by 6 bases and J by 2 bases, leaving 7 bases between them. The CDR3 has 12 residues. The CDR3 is CASRGKNYGYTF. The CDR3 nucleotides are TGTGCCAGCAGAGGGAAAAACTATGGCTACACCTTC.

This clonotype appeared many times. The CDR3, as DNA: TGTGCCAGCAGCTTACTAGAGACCCAGTACTTC. It translates to CASSLLETQYF. V usage is TRBV12-3 or TRBV12-4 and J usage is TRBJ2-5; no definite D call. V lost 6 bases and J lost 4, with 6 bases in between. The CDR3 is 11 amino acids.

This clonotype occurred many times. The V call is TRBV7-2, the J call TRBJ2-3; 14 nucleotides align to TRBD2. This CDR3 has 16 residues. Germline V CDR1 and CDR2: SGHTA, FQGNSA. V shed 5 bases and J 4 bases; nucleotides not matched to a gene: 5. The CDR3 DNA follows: TGTGCCAGCAGCCTCGGGACTAGCGGGAGTGCAGATACGCAGTATTTT. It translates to CASSLGTSGSADTQYF.